One and the same sample provided the 18 T cell receptor beta chains below, sequenced in a study of blood T cell repertoires in COVID-19. Sequencing used immunoSEQ multiplex PCR; TCRdb keeps in-frame clones, though not all of them. The repertoire holds fewer than 350,000 clones, with 70% to 90% as singletons. Source material: peripheral blood. Every receptor here comes from a woman between 70 and 85 years old with COVID-19, enrolled during active disease.

The chain employs TRBV10-3 and TRBJ2-1, with 11 positions matching TRBD2. Unmatched junction bases numbered 8, after V lost 8 bases and J lost 8 bases. This CDR3 is 14 amino acids long. Germline loops: CDR1 ENHRY, CDR2 SYGVKD. The chain's CDR3 is CAIGVAGGLDEQFF. The CDR3 DNA reads TGTGCCATCGGAGTAGCGGGGGGGCTGGATGAGCAGTTCTTC.

This clone appeared a single time. The rearrangement links TRBV21-1 to TRBJ2-5; TRBD2 is the table's D call, not checked against the DNA. TRBV21-1 is listed as a pseudogene. This CDR3 spans 18 amino acids. This CDR3 reads CASSTVFREQEYQETQYF. The CDR3 DNA reads TGTGCCAGCAGCACGGTATTCCGGGAACAAGAGTACCAAGAGACCCAGTACTTC.

The V gene is TRBV7-9, the J gene TRBJ1-5, with 7 bases identical to TRBD1. The CDR3 runs to 14 residues. The germline CDR1 and CDR2 sequences are SEHNR and FQNEAQ (reference sequence). With V trimmed by 2 bases and J by 5 bases, 3 bases remained unmatched. The CDR3 sequence: CASSLTGVDQPQHF. CDR3 nucleotides: TGTGCCAGCAGCTTAACAGGGGTGGATCAGCCCCAGCATTTT.

This chain joins TRBV5-4 and TRBJ1-2; TRBD1 might be the D (6 bases). The CDR3 extends over 13 amino acids. CDR1 and CDR2 (germline): SGHNT, YYREEE (reference sequence). V was cut by 3 bases and J by 4 bases, with 10 bases left in between. For the CDR3, the DNA is TGTGCCAGCAGCTCGGACAGAACCTATGGCTACACCTTC. Translating gives CASSSDRTYGYTF.

The CDR3 sequence is CASSQGAGTGRDTQYF. In DNA, the CDR3 is TGTGCCAGCAGCCAAGGCGCCGGGACAGGGAGAGATACGCAGTATTTT. The V and J genes are TRBV14 and TRBJ2-3; 9 bases fit TRBD1. The germline gives CDR1 SGHDN, CDR2 FVKESK. The CDR3 loop spans 16 amino acids. Germline trimming cut 1 base from V and 5 bases from J; bases unmatched to any gene: 7.

V and J are TRBV5-4 and TRBJ1-1, with unresolved D. Germline CDR1 and CDR2: SGHNT and YYREEE (reference sequence). The V gene lost 1 base and the J gene lost 6 bases, with 13 bases spanning the gap. The CDR3 spans 14 residues. CDR3 sequence (DNA): TGTGCCAGCAGCTTGAACCCTCAACGGGCTGAAGCTTTCTTT. Translating it yields CASSLNPQRAEAFF.

This clone turned up a few times. The rearrangement joins TRBV6-2 or TRBV6-3 to TRBJ2-1; D uncertain. The CDR3 is 11 residues long. The germline CDR1 and CDR2 sequences are MNHEY and SVGEGT. V was cut by 0 bases and J by 11 bases, with 5 bases left in between. The CDR3 nucleotides are TGTGCCAGCAGTTACTCCTCTAAGCAGTTCTTC. Its protein is CASSYSSKQFF.

The chain has TRBV12-3 or TRBV12-4 and TRBJ1-1, with 7 bases fitting TRBD1. The V and J ends lost 4 bases and 6 bases, in that order; junction bases with no gene match: 2. The CDR3 length is 12 residues. CDR3 in DNA: TGTGCCAGCAGTTCCCAGGGGGCTGAAGCTTTCTTT. Translation gives CASSSQGAEAFF.

This clone has a handful of counts. The rearrangement uses TRBV7-3 and TRBJ2-3, with D perhaps TRBD2 (5 bases). CDR1 and CDR2 (germline): SGHTA, FQGTGA. The CDR3 covers 16 residues. V lost 5 bases and J lost 4, with 19 bases in between. CDR3 DNA sequence: TGTGCCAGCAGCCCGGAGGTCAGTTGGAAGGCAGATACGCAGTATTTT. Protein sequence: CASSPEVSWKADTQYF.

The J gene is TRBJ1-5, the V gene TRBV19; possible D gene TRBD1, 6 bases. Trimming left V 6 bases short and J 5 bases short, with 17 bases between. The CDR3 is 15 amino acids. Germline CDR1 reads LNHDA; CDR2 reads SQIVND (reference sequence). In DNA form, the CDR3 reads TGTGCCAGTAGGATCGGACAGCGAACTTATCAGCCCCAGCATTTT. This sequence encodes CASRIGQRTYQPQHF.

The gene calls are TRBV5-4 and TRBJ1-1; 9 bases are a match to TRBD1. This CDR3 has 13 amino acids. In germline, CDR1 is SGHNT, CDR2 YYREEE (reference sequence). V was clipped by 3 bases and J by 11 bases; unmatched bases: 8. This chain's CDR3 is CASSSVTGGDAFF. In DNA form, the CDR3 reads TGTGCCAGCAGCTCCGTCACAGGGGGCGATGCTTTCTTT.

V is TRBV24-1 and J is TRBJ1-6; possibly TRBD1 for D (5 bases). There are 15 residues in the CDR3. Germline values: CDR1 KGHDR, CDR2 SFDVKD. Trimming stripped 2 bases from V and 7 bases from J, with 11 bases between. The CDR3 protein is CATSDSRQTNSPLHF. The CDR3 DNA reads TGTGCCACCAGTGATTCCAGACAGACGAATTCACCCCTCCACTTT.

The V gene is TRBV11-3, the J gene TRBJ2-5; weak D call: TRBD2 (5 bases). V lost 5 bases, J lost 5 bases, and 12 bases lay in between. Germline assignment: CDR1 SGHNT and CDR2 YENEEA. The CDR3 consists of 13 residues. CDR3 in amino acids: CASSRGGEETQYF. DNA of the CDR3: TGTGCCAGCAGCAGAGGTGGGGAGGAGACCCAGTACTTC.

The rearrangement links TRBV15 to TRBJ1-4, with 9 bases aligning to TRBD1. Germline V gene data show CDR1 as LNHNV and CDR2 as YYDKDF (reference sequence). The CDR3 has 16 residues. J was trimmed by 8 bases and V by 3 bases; bases with no gene match: 10. CDR3 nucleotides: TGTGCCACCAGCAGGGAGTATGTGGACAGGGGCGAAAAACTGTTTTTT. Translating gives CATSREYVDRGEKLFF.

The rearrangement links TRBV7-2 to TRBJ2-7, with 7 bases identical to TRBD2. The CDR3 length is 15 residues. The J segment lost 6 bases and the V segment lost 3 bases, leaving 11 bases of the junction unmatched. CDR1 and CDR2 from the germline V gene are SGHTA and FQGNSA. CDR3 region: CASSFPGTTAGEQYF. The CDR3 DNA reads TGTGCCAGCAGCTTTCCCGGGACTACCGCAGGCGAGCAGTACTTC.

The chain links TRBV7-2 to TRBJ2-1, with 9 bases fitting TRBD2. This CDR3 contains 13 residues. Unmatched junction bases numbered 6, after V lost 7 bases and J lost 8 bases. The germline V gene encodes CDR1 SGHTA and CDR2 FQGNSA. This chain's CDR3 is CASNSAGGDEQFF. In DNA, the CDR3 is TGTGCCAGCAACTCCGCGGGGGGGGATGAGCAGTTCTTC.

The chain combines TRBV7-2 with TRBJ1-1; no reliable D call. There are 14 residues in the CDR3. The germline V and J ends were trimmed by 0 bases and 5 bases, with 10 bases remaining between them. Germline lookup yields CDR1 SGHTA and CDR2 FQGNSA. For the CDR3, the DNA is TGTGCCAGCAGCTTAGCTGCGCGAGGGACTGAAGCTTTCTTT. Protein: CASSLAARGTEAFF. The complete variable domain, with remaining parts taken from reference TRBV7-2 and TRBJ1-1, reads GAGVSQSPSNKVTEKGKDVELRCDPISGHTALYWYRQSLGQGLEFLIYFQGNSAPDKSGLPSDRFSAERTGGSVSTLTIQRTQQEDSAVYLCASSLAARGTEAFFGQGTRLTVV.

This chain connects TRBV7-9 to TRBJ1-2; 12 bases agree with TRBD1. Germline CDR1 reads SEHNR; CDR2 reads FQNEAQ (reference sequence). The CDR3 has 16 residues. V shed 0 bases and J 3 bases; nucleotides not matched to a gene: 2. The CDR3 DNA reads TGTGCCAGCAGCTTAGCGGGACAGGGGGCCCACTATGGCTACACCTTC. It translates to CASSLAGQGAHYGYTF.